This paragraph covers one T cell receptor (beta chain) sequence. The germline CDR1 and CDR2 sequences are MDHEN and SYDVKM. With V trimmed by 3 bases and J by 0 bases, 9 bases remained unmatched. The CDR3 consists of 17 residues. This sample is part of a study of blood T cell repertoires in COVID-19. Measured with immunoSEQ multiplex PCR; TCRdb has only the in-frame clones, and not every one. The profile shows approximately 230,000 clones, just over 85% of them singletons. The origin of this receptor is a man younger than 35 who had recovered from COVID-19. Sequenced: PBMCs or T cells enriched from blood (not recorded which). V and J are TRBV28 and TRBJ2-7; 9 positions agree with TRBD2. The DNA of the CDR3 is TGTGCCAGCAGTTTCACTTCGAGACTAGCGGTCTCCTACGAGCAGTACTTC. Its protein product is CASSFTSRLAVSYEQYF.